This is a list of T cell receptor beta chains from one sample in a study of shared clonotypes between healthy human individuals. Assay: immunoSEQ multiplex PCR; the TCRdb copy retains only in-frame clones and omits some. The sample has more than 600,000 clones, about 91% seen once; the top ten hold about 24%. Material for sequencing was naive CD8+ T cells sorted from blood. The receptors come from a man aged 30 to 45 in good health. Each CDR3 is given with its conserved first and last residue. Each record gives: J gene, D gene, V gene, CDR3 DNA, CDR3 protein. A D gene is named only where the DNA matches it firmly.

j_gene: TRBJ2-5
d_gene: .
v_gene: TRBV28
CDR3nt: TGTGCCAGCGAGGGGGACCAACTCCAAGAGACCCAGTACTTC
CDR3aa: CASEGDQLQETQYF

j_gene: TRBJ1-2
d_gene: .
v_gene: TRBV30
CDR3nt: TGTGCCTGGACCCCCCGGGCAGGGTGGATGGGTGGCTACACCTTC
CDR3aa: CAWTPRAGWMGGYTF

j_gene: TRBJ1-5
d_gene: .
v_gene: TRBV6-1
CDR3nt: TGTGCCAGCAGTGAGGTCCGGCCCAATCAGCCCCAGCATTTT
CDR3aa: CASSEVRPNQPQHF

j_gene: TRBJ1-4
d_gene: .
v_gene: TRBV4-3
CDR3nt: TGCGCCAGCAGCCAAGATCTTAGGGGAAATAAACTGTTTTTT
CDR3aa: CASSQDLRGNKLFF

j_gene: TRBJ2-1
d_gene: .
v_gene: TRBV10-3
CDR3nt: TGTGCCATCAGTGAGTCGAAAAGGGTGCGATACAATGAGCAGTTCTTC
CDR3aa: CAISESKRVRYNEQFF

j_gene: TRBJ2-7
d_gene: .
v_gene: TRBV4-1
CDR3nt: TGCGCCAGCAGCCAAGAGGCAGGGTACTCCTACGAGCAGTACTTC
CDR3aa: CASSQEAGYSYEQYF

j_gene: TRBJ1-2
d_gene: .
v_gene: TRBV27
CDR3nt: TGTGCCAGCAGTTACAGAGGGGGGGATTTCTATGGCTACACCTTC
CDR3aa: CASSYRGGDFYGYTF

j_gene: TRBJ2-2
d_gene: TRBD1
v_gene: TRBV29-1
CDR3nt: TGCAGCGCTAACACCCAGGGGGCCATCGGGGAGCTGTTTTTT
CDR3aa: CSANTQGAIGELFF

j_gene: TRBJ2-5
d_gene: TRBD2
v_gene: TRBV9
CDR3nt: TGTGCCAGCAGCGTAGAGGGGACTAGCGCAAAAGAGACCCAGTACTTC
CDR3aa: CASSVEGTSAKETQYF

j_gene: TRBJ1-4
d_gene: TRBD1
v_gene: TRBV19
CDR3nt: TGTGCCAGTAGTAGTCCACCTACAGGGGAACTGTTTTTT
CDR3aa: CASSSPPTGELFF

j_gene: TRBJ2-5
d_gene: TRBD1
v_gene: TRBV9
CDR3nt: TGTGCCAGCAGCGCCGCCGGGACAGGGCGGGAGACCCAGTACTTC
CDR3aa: CASSAAGTGRETQYF

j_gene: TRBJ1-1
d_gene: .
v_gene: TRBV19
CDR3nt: TGTGCCAGTAGTCCCAGAAGCCCAGGGCACTACACTGAAGCTTTCTTT
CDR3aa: CASSPRSPGHYTEAFF